This T cell receptor beta chain comes out of a study of blood T cell repertoires in COVID-19. Trimming shortened V by 5 bases and J by 4 bases, and 11 bases separated the two germline ends. This CDR3 contains 14 residues. Germline CDR1 MNHEY, CDR2 SMNVEV (reference sequence). This table comes from immunoSEQ multiplex PCR, and its TCRdb copy is limited to in-frame clones, with some not included. The table records about 120,000 clones, roughly 69% of them present only once. This rearrangement joins TRBV27 to TRBJ1-4; no clear D gene. The sequenced sample was peripheral blood. The TCR comes from a woman in her seventies with acute or convalescent COVID-19. CDR3 amino acids: CASSVGSLNEKLFF. In DNA, the CDR3 is TGTGCCAGCAGTGTGGGCAGCCTTAATGAAAAACTGTTTTTT. Together with reference TRBV27 and TRBJ1-4, the CDR3 gives the full variable domain: EAQVTQNPRYLITVTGKKLTVTCSQNMNHEYMSWYRQDPGLGLRQIYYSMNVEVTDKGDVPEGYKVSRKEKRNFPLILESPSPNQTSLYFCASSVGSLNEKLFFGSGTQLSVL.